A single sample is the source of the 15 T cell receptor beta chains below, sequenced in a study of blood T cell repertoires in COVID-19. The method was immunoSEQ multiplex PCR; TCRdb's version includes in-frame clones alone and lacks a portion of them. This table holds approximately 250,000 clones, about 82% found once. The specimen was PBMCs or T cells enriched from blood (not recorded which). The receptors originated from a woman between 50 and 59 years old with acute COVID-19.

This clone has a single count. This chain's CDR3 is CASSLGQGAETQYF. As DNA, the CDR3 is TGTGCCAGCAGCTTGGGGCAGGGGGCCGAGACCCAGTACTTC. The chain combines TRBV5-8 with TRBJ2-5; TRBD1 agrees at 8 bases. Per germline, CDR1 SGHTS and CDR2 YDEGEE. The CDR3 extends over 14 amino acids. The ends lost 0 bases at V and 5 bases at J; junction bases unmatched: 3.

This clone was detected only once. The gene calls are TRBV5-1 and TRBJ2-3; 7 nucleotides agree with TRBD1. This CDR3 region has 15 residues. The V and J ends lost 3 bases and 4 bases, in that order; junction bases with no gene match: 8. Germline-derived CDR1 and CDR2 are SGHRS and YFSETQ. In DNA form, the CDR3 reads TGCGCCAGCAGCTCACAGGGGCTCAAGGCAGATACGCAGTATTTT. Translating gives CASSSQGLKADTQYF.

The V gene is TRBV9, the J gene TRBJ2-3; the D is unclear. This CDR3 has 15 residues. Trimming shortened V by 0 bases and J by 3 bases, and 11 bases separated the two germline ends. Germline lookup yields CDR1 SGDLS and CDR2 YYNGEE. This CDR3 is CASSVVGSETDTQYF. In DNA form, the CDR3 reads TGTGCCAGCAGCGTAGTTGGTAGTGAGACAGATACGCAGTATTTT.

The rearrangement uses TRBV7-6 and TRBJ2-7; TRBD2 aligns across 7 bases. The V gene end was trimmed by 5 bases and the J gene end by 6 bases; junction bases not matched to a gene: 4. This CDR3 is built from 12 residues. From germline, CDR1 is SGHVS and CDR2 FNYEAQ. CDR3 sequence: CASSGGVGEQYF. The CDR3 nucleotides are TGTGCCAGCAGCGGGGGGGTTGGCGAGCAGTACTTC.

The chain carries TRBV4-3 and TRBJ2-1, with TRBD1 matching over 7 bases. After removal of 5 bases from V and 4 bases from J, the junction contained 8 bases not matched to a gene. CDR1 LGHNA and CDR2 YSLEER come from the germline V gene. This CDR3 is built from 15 residues. CDR3 region: CASSSGTALYNEQFF. CDR3 bases: TGCGCCAGCAGCTCCGGGACAGCCTTATACAATGAGCAGTTCTTC.

V and J are TRBV6-5 and TRBJ1-3; no clear D gene. The CDR3 consists of 13 residues. In germline, CDR1 is MNHEY, CDR2 SVGAGI. V lost 6 bases, J lost 11 bases, and 17 bases lay in between. The CDR3 region has the DNA TGTGCCAGCAGCCCCGACGCATTCGGGGCCATATATTTT. The encoded protein is CASSPDAFGAIYF.

This clone was found once. The CDR3 sequence: CASSILGQGNEKLFF. Here the CDR3 DNA reads TGTGCCAGTAGTATACTCGGGCAGGGGAATGAAAAACTGTTTTTT. This chain joins TRBV19 and TRBJ1-4, with TRBD1 as a possible D gene (6 bases). Germline V gene sequence: CDR1 LNHDA, CDR2 SQIVND (reference sequence). This CDR3 has 15 residues. V gave up 2 bases and J gave up 5 bases, with 12 bases separating them.

This chain uses TRBV11-3 with TRBJ2-3, with a tentative D call TRBD2 (6 bases). The germline CDR1 and CDR2 sequences are SGHNT and YENEEA. Trimming took 4 bases from V and 6 from J, leaving 11 bases between them. The CDR3 sequence is 13 residues long. CDR3 protein: CASSSRDWDTQYF. The DNA for the CDR3 is TGTGCCAGCAGCTCTCGGGACTGGGATACGCAGTATTTT.

The rearrangement links TRBV18 to TRBJ1-3, with D uncertain. CDR1 and CDR2 (germline): KGHSH, LQKENI. With 2 bases removed from V and 2 bases from J, the gap between germline ends came to 7 bases. This CDR3 is built from 14 residues. The CDR3, as DNA: TGTGCCAGCTCACCAGAGGGAACTGGAAACACCATATATTTT. The encoded protein is CASSPEGTGNTIYF.

The chain recombines TRBV3-1 (or the pseudogene TRBV3-2) with TRBJ2-1; D not certain. V was trimmed by 4 bases and J by 6 bases, leaving 10 bases between them. Germline CDR1 is LGHDT and CDR2 is YNNKEL (reference sequence). The CDR3 spans 13 residues. The CDR3 coding sequence is TGTGCCAGCAGCCTAGACTCAGGCAATGAGCAGTTCTTC. It yields the protein CASSLDSGNEQFF.

The rearrangement uses TRBV4-1 and TRBJ1-1; 11 bases agree with TRBD1. The CDR3 has 15 amino acids. Germline V gene lookup returns CDR1 MGHRA and CDR2 YSYEKL. V shed 0 bases and J 10 bases; nucleotides not matched to a gene: 7. This CDR3 is CASSQEAGTGGVAFF. DNA for the CDR3: TGCGCCAGCAGCCAAGAAGCCGGGACAGGGGGGGTAGCTTTCTTT.

The chain couples TRBV28 to TRBJ2-1; D may be TRBD2 (6 bases). Between the trimmed V and J ends, which lost 7 bases and 7 bases, there was a span of 17 bases. The CDR3 spans 14 residues. The germline V gene has CDR1 MDHEN and CDR2 SYDVKM. In DNA form, the CDR3 reads TGTGCCAGCACCCCTCTCCGGGAGCGGAATGAGCAGTTCTTC. Protein: CASTPLRERNEQFF.

This clone is a singleton in its sample. The chain employs TRBV6-5 and TRBJ2-1; maybe TRBD2 (6 bases). The CDR3 has 13 amino acids. Germline V CDR1 and CDR2: MNHEY, SVGAGI. V lost 6 bases, J lost 9 bases, and 15 bases lay in between. The CDR3 nucleotides are TGTGCCAGCAGGGGGCCCCTGGGGGGTGAGCAGTTCTTC. Its translation is CASRGPLGGEQFF.

The rearrangement joins TRBV7-9 to TRBJ1-6; possibly TRBD1 for D (6 bases). V was pared by 10 bases and J by 7 bases, with 17 bases between. The CDR3 length is 14 residues. CDR1 is SEHNR, CDR2 FQNEAQ, per germline (reference sequence). CDR3: CATPGGGLNSPLHF. DNA for the CDR3: TGTGCCACCCCGGGAGGGGGGTTAAATTCACCCCTCCACTTT.

The V call is TRBV7-2, the J call TRBJ2-3; D perhaps matches TRBD2 (5 bases). Per the germline V gene, CDR1 is SGHTA and CDR2 is FQGNSA. Deletions cut 7 bases from V and 1 base from J, with 15 bases between. CDR3 size: 15 residues. CDR3 sequence: CASNPHGGRTDTQYF. The CDR3 DNA follows: TGTGCCAGCAACCCACATGGAGGACGCACAGATACGCAGTATTTT. Complete variable domain (other parts from reference TRBV7-2 and TRBJ2-3): GAGVSQSPSNKVTEKGKDVELRCDPISGHTALYWYRQSLGQGLEFLIYFQGNSAPDKSGLPSDRFSAERTGGSVSTLTIQRTQQEDSAVYLCASNPHGGRTDTQYFGPGTRLTVL.